The rows below give T cell receptor beta chains drawn from one sample of a study of cytomegalovirus exposure and HLA in healthy donors. TCRdb's copy holds only in-frame clones and misses some; the assay was immunoSEQ multiplex PCR. The table lists under 200,000 clones, about 75% of them singletons, with about 2.3% in the top ten. Sequenced sample: PBMCs. The source of these receptors is a female donor in good health and CMV-seronegative. Each CDR3 is given with its conserved first and last residue. The D gene is left open where the match is weak. Where a row states a size, it is once, few, many or the class of an expanded clone; other rows omit it.

J: TRBJ2-7; V: TRBV6-5; D: TRBD2; size: NA; DNA: TGTGCCAGCAGAACAGGACTAGCGGGAGCCTACGAGCAGTACTTC; CDR3: CASRTGLAGAYEQYF
J: TRBJ2-7; V: TRBV7-8; D: TRBD2; size: NA; DNA: TGTGCCAGCAGCCCACCCTGGGGACTAGCGTCAATACAGTACTTC; CDR3: CASSPPWGLASIQYF
J: TRBJ1-2; V: TRBV20-1; D: NA; size: NA; DNA: TGCAGTGCTAGAGACTCCTATCCGGGGACCTTC; CDR3: CSARDSYPGTF
J: TRBJ2-1; V: TRBV9; D: TRBD2; size: NA; DNA: TGTGCCAGCAGCAACCCACTAGCGGGAGATTACAATGAGCAGTTCTTC; CDR3: CASSNPLAGDYNEQFF
J: TRBJ2-1; V: TRBV14; D: TRBD2; size: NA; DNA: TGTGCCAGTAGCCAAGAGATAGCGGGAAGGAGAAGGGAGCAGTTCTTC; CDR3: CASSQEIAGRRREQFF
J: TRBJ2-7; V: TRBV28; D: NA; size: NA; DNA: TGTGCCAGCAGTCTCTACTACGAGCAGTACTTC; CDR3: CASSLYYEQYF
J: TRBJ1-2; V: TRBV27; D: TRBD1; size: NA; DNA: TGTGCCAGCAGTCCTCGGACAGGGCATGGCTACACCTTC; CDR3: CASSPRTGHGYTF
J: TRBJ1-5; V: TRBV7-2; D: NA; size: NA; DNA: TGTGCCAGCAGCTTTCGGGGGGGAGGAAGTAGTAATCAGCCCCAGCATTTT; CDR3: CASSFRGGGSSNQPQHF
J: TRBJ2-1; V: TRBV28; D: NA; size: NA; DNA: TGTGCCAGTACAACACAGGGATTCGAGTACAATGAGCAGTTCTTC; CDR3: CASTTQGFEYNEQFF
J: TRBJ2-3; V: TRBV7-2; D: NA; size: NA; DNA: TGTGCCAGCAGCGCCTATTCAGATACGCAGTATTTT; CDR3: CASSAYSDTQYF
J: TRBJ1-4; V: TRBV5-3; D: TRBD1; size: NA; DNA: TGTGCCAGAAGCGGGACCGGGACAGGGGGTTCCACTAATGAAAAACTGTTTTTT; CDR3: CARSGTGTGGSTNEKLFF
J: TRBJ2-2; V: TRBV27; D: TRBD1; size: NA; DNA: TGTGCCAGCAGGGAGGGAGACAGGGGGAAGGCCGGGGAGCTGTTTTTT; CDR3: CASREGDRGKAGELFF
J: TRBJ2-1; V: TRBV7-2; D: TRBD1; size: NA; DNA: TGTGCCAGCAGCTCGATGGGACAGAACTACAATGAGCAGTTCTTC; CDR3: CASSSMGQNYNEQFF
J: TRBJ2-3; V: TRBV11-3; D: TRBD1; size: few; DNA: TGTGCCAGCAGCCCTGGACAGGGAGGCACAGATACGCAGTATTTT; CDR3: CASSPGQGGTDTQYF
J: TRBJ2-3; V: TRBV28; D: TRBD1; size: NA; DNA: TGTGCCAGCAGCCAACGACAGGGCGGGGATACGCAGTATTTT; CDR3: CASSQRQGGDTQYF
J: TRBJ1-5; V: TRBV4-3; D: NA; size: NA; DNA: TGCGCCAGCAGCCAAGACGGCAATCAGCCCCAGCATTTT; CDR3: CASSQDGNQPQHF
J: TRBJ1-5; V: TRBV7-2; D: TRBD1; size: NA; DNA: TGTGCCAGCAGCCGAGGGACAGGCCTTATGAATCAGCCCCAGCATTTT; CDR3: CASSRGTGLMNQPQHF
J: TRBJ2-5; V: TRBV19; D: TRBD1; size: NA; DNA: TGTGCCAGTAGTCCTGGACAGGGAATCTCGGAGACCCAGTACTTC; CDR3: CASSPGQGISETQYF
J: TRBJ2-7; V: TRBV5-6; D: NA; size: NA; DNA: TGTGCCAGCAGCCCCCGACTAGAGGGCCTCTACGAGCAGTACTTC; CDR3: CASSPRLEGLYEQYF
J: TRBJ2-7; V: TRBV11-1; D: NA; size: NA; DNA: TGTGCCAGCAGCCTCATGGAGGGTAACCACGAGCAGTACTTC; CDR3: CASSLMEGNHEQYF
J: TRBJ2-7; V: TRBV27; D: TRBD1; size: NA; DNA: TGTGCCAGCAGTCCCTTCGGGGCAGGACAGGGCTACGAGCAGTACTTC; CDR3: CASSPFGAGQGYEQYF
J: TRBJ1-1; V: TRBV27; D: NA; size: NA; DNA: TGTGCCAGCAGTTTAAGGGTTAGCGCGAGCACTGAAGCTTTCTTT; CDR3: CASSLRVSASTEAFF
J: TRBJ1-2; V: TRBV28; D: NA; size: NA; DNA: TGTGCCAGCAGTTTAGCCAGGGGCTCTCGAGGCTACACCTTC; CDR3: CASSLARGSRGYTF
J: TRBJ1-4; V: TRBV29-1; D: TRBD1; size: NA; DNA: TGCAGCGTTGAGGTAGGGGGCGAGGAAAAACTGTTTTTT; CDR3: CSVEVGGEEKLFF
J: TRBJ2-2; V: TRBV27; D: TRBD1; size: NA; DNA: TGTGCCAGCAGTCTGGGACAGGGGGCGGGTACCGGGGAGCTGTTTTTT; CDR3: CASSLGQGAGTGELFF